A selection of T cell receptor beta chains follows, all from one sample in a study of blood T cell repertoires in COVID-19. Repertoires were generated with immunoSEQ multiplex PCR, while TCRdb's copy carries only in-frame clones and drops some. The sample yields 80,000 to 100,000 clones, around four fifths seen once. The source material was peripheral blood. The receptors stem from a human donor in a cohort sampled during active COVID-19. CDR3s include the opening cysteine and the closing phenylalanine or tryptophan. The order of the fields is J gene, V gene, clone size, D gene, CDR3 DNA, CDR3 protein. D genes are given only for firm matches. Clone size is not always given. Where it is, it says once, few, many or a class for expanded clones.

TRBJ2-2 | TRBV28 | . | TRBD1 | TGTGCCAGCAGTCCGGGACAGGTCAACACCGGGGAGCTGTTTTTT | CASSPGQVNTGELFF
TRBJ2-3 | TRBV6-5 | . | . | TGTGCCAGCAGCCCCTTCGGGACTAGCACAGATACGCAGTATTTT | CASSPFGTSTDTQYF
TRBJ2-7 | TRBV7-9 | once | . | TGTGCCAGCAGCCCCACCGAGGCTAACGAGCAGTACTTC | CASSPTEANEQYF
TRBJ1-3 | TRBV4-2 | . | . | TGTGCCAGCAGCCAAGATAATGGCGGAAGCTCTGGAAACACCATATATTTT | CASSQDNGGSSGNTIYF
TRBJ2-1 | TRBV6-5 | few | . | TGTGCCAGCAGTTACTCGACGGGAACCTACAATGAGCAGTTCTTC | CASSYSTGTYNEQFF
TRBJ1-2 | TRBV5-1 | . | . | TGCGCCAGCAGCCCCCCCTGGGCAGGGAACTATGGCTACACCTTC | CASSPPWAGNYGYTF
TRBJ2-3 | TRBV10-1 | . | . | TGCGCCAGCAGTGAGTCGTGGGGATCCGGGGAGCCCAATTATACGCAGTATTTT | CASSESWGSGEPNYTQYF
TRBJ2-2 | TRBV3-1/TRBV3-2 | . | . | TGTGCCAGCAGCCCGGGACTTAACACCGGGGAGCTGTTTTTT | CASSPGLNTGELFF
TRBJ2-1 | TRBV10-1 | . | . | TGCGCCAGCAGTGAGTCACGGGTTGTAGGTTTCAATGAGCAGTTCTTC | CASSESRVVGFNEQFF
TRBJ1-4 | TRBV19 | large | TRBD1 | TGTGCCACCCAGGGACAGCCTAATGAAAAACTGTTTTTT | CATQGQPNEKLFF
TRBJ2-1 | TRBV18 | . | TRBD2 | TGTGCCAGCTCCCCCGGACTAGCGGGAGAGGCGTTCTTC | CASSPGLAGEAFF
TRBJ1-1 | TRBV19 | . | TRBD1 | TGTGCCAGCAACCGGGACAGGGGCACTGAAGCTTTCTTT | CASNRDRGTEAFF
TRBJ2-1 | TRBV2 | . | . | TGTGCCAGCAGCCCAAGAGTGAGTCTCAATGAGCAGTTCTTC | CASSPRVSLNEQFF
TRBJ2-7 | TRBV6-4 | . | TRBD1 | TGTGCCAGCAGTGACCCACCGGGACAGGGAATCGACGAGCAGTACTTC | CASSDPPGQGIDEQYF
TRBJ2-1 | TRBV11-2 | . | . | TGTGCCAGCAGCAAAGGGCAGGGTACTCACAATGAGCAGTTCTTC | CASSKGQGTHNEQFF
TRBJ1-6 | TRBV12-3/TRBV12-4 | . | TRBD1 | TGTGCCAGCAGGGCAGGGGGTTCACCCCTCCACTTT | CASRAGGSPLHF
TRBJ2-3 | TRBV27 | many | TRBD1 | TGTGCCAGCAAACTGGGACAGTCTCGCACAGATACGCAGTATTTT | CASKLGQSRTDTQYF
TRBJ1-1 | TRBV28 | . | . | TGTGCCAGCAGTACCTCAGTGAACACTGAAGCTTTCTTT | CASSTSVNTEAFF
TRBJ2-1 | TRBV10-2 | . | TRBD2 | TGCGCCAGCAGCCTAGCGGGAGGGTTGGGGAATGAGCAGTTCTTC | CASSLAGGLGNEQFF
TRBJ2-3 | TRBV2 | . | . | TGTGCCAGCAGTGAAATGTCTACGCTGCTCACAGATACGCAGTATTTT | CASSEMSTLLTDTQYF
TRBJ1-1 | TRBV28 | . | . | TGTGCCAGCAGTTTACAGGTGAACACTGAAGCTTTCTTT | CASSLQVNTEAFF
TRBJ1-6 | TRBV18 | . | TRBD1 | TGTGCCAGCTCACCGACAGGGGAAGGTTCACCCCTCCACTTT | CASSPTGEGSPLHF
TRBJ2-1 | TRBV6-4 | . | . | TGTGCCAGCAGTGTTATGGGTCTCGGGGAGCAGTTCTTC | CASSVMGLGEQFF
TRBJ1-6 | TRBV4-2 | . | . | TGTGCCAGCAGCCCGGACAGCCATAATTCACCCCTCCACTTT | CASSPDSHNSPLHF
TRBJ1-1 | TRBV19 | . | TRBD1 | TGTGCCAGTAGCCGACAGGGAAAGGGGACTGAAGCTTTCTTT | CASSRQGKGTEAFF